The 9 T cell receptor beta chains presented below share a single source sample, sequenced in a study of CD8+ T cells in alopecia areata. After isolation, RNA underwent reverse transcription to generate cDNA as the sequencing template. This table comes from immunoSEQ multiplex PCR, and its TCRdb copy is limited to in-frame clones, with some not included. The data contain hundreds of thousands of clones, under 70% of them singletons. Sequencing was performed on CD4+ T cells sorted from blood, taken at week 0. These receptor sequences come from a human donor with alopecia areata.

The CDR3 here is CSVARDPVQETQYF. CDR3 nucleotides: TGCAGCGTAGCTCGGGACCCCGTGCAAGAGACCCAGTACTTC. The rearrangement joins TRBV29-1 to TRBJ2-5; D may correspond to TRBD1 or TRBD2 (5 bases each). The CDR3 is 14 residues long. The germline V gene encodes CDR1 SQVTM and CDR2 ANQGSEA. V lost 6 bases, J lost 2 bases, and 16 bases lay in between.

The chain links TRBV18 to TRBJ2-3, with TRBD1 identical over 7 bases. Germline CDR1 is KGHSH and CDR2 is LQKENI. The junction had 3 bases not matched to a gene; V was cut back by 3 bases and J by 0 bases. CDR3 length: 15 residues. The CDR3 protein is CASSPRGRSTDTQYF. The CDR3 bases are TGTGCCAGCTCACCTAGGGGGCGCAGCACAGATACGCAGTATTTT. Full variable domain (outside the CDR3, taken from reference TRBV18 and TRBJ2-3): NAGVMQNPRHLVRRRGQEARLRCSPMKGHSHVYWYRQLPEEGLKFMVYLQKENIIDESGMPKERFSAEFPKEGPSILRIQQVVRGDSAAYFCASSPRGRSTDTQYFGPGTRLTVL.

Written as DNA, the CDR3 is TGCGCCAGCAGCTTGGGCAGGGAGGACTATGGCTACACCTTC. Translation: CASSLGREDYGYTF. The rearrangement links TRBV5-1 to TRBJ1-2; tentative D call: TRBD1 (5 bases). Trimming removed 0 bases at V and 3 bases at J, with 9 bases between. This CDR3 comprises 14 residues. Per germline, CDR1 SGHRS and CDR2 YFSETQ.

CDR3 loop: CASSQDMTVSPLHF. Here the CDR3 DNA reads TGTGCCAGCAGCCAAGATATGACGGTATCACCCCTCCACTTT. The chain links TRBV14 to TRBJ1-6; D not resolved. V was cut by 0 bases and J by 10 bases, with 10 bases left in between. Germline V gene data show CDR1 as SGHDN and CDR2 as FVKESK. The CDR3 runs 14 residues.

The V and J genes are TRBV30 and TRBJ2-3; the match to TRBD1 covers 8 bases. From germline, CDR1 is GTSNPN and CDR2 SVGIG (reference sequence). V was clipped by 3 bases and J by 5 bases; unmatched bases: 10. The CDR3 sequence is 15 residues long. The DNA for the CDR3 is TGTGCCTGGAGCAGAGGGCAGGGGGCAAAAGATACGCAGTATTTT. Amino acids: CAWSRGQGAKDTQYF.

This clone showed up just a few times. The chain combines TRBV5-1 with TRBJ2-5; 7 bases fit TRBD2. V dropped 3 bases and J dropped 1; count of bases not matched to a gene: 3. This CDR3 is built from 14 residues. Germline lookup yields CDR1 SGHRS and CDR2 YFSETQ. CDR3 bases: TGCGCCAGCAGCTCTACTAGCGCCCAAGAGACCCAGTACTTC. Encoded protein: CASSSTSAQETQYF.

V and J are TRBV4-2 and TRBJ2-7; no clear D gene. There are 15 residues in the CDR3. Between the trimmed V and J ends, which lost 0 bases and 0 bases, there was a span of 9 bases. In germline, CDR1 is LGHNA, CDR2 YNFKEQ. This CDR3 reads CASSQDYQSSYEQYF. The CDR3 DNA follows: TGTGCCAGCAGCCAAGATTACCAAAGCTCCTACGAGCAGTACTTC.

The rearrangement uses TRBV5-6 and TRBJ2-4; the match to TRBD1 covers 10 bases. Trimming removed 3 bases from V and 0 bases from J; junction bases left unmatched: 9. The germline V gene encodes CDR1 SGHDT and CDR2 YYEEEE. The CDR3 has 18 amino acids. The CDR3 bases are TGTGCCAGCAGCTCTCCGGGACAGGGGAGGATAGCCAAAAACATTCAGTACTTC. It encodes CASSSPGQGRIAKNIQYF.

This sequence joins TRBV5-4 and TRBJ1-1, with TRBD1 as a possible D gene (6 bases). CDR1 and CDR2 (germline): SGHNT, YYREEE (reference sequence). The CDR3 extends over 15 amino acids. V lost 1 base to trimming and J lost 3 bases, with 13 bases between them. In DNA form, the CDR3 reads TGTGCCAGCAGCTTGACAGGGCCCGGGGACACTGAAGCTTTCTTT. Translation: CASSLTGPGDTEAFF.